The 14 T cell receptor beta chains presented below share a single source sample, sequenced in a study of blood T cell repertoires in COVID-19. Profiled with immunoSEQ multiplex PCR; TCRdb holds only in-frame clones, not every one. The table shows about 140,000 clones, with 85% occurring only once. The sequencing input was peripheral blood. The receptor set was obtained from a man aged 45-65 years with acute or convalescent COVID-19.

The rearrangement uses TRBV7-9 and TRBJ1-1; 7 nucleotides match TRBD1. Germline values: CDR1 SEHNR, CDR2 FQNEAQ (reference sequence). This CDR3 is 15 amino acids long. The junction had 6 bases not matched to a gene; V was cut back by 5 bases and J by 0 bases. CDR3 sequence (DNA): TGTGCCAGCAGCCAAGTGGGACAGATGAACACTGAAGCTTTCTTT. Translating gives CASSQVGQMNTEAFF.

V is TRBV7-2 and J is TRBJ2-3; D is possibly TRBD1 (5 bases). V was cut by 4 bases and J by 5 bases, with 10 bases left in between. The CDR3 has 13 residues. CDR1 and CDR2 (germline): SGHTA, FQGNSA. The CDR3 DNA sequence: TGTGCCAGCAGCTCCACCCAGGGAGATACGCAGTATTTT. This encodes CASSSTQGDTQYF.

V gene TRBV6-5 combines with J gene TRBJ1-1, with D uncertain. Germline lookup yields CDR1 MNHEY and CDR2 SVGAGI. V was shortened by 4 bases and J by 3 bases, with 3 bases between the two germline ends. The CDR3 covers 11 residues. CDR3 sequence: CASSSYTEAFF. CDR3 in DNA: TGTGCCAGCAGTTCGTACACTGAAGCTTTCTTT.

The chain recombines TRBV3-1 (or the pseudogene TRBV3-2) with TRBJ1-1; a weak D match, TRBD1 (6 bases). V was shortened by 3 bases and J by 5 bases, with 13 bases between the two germline ends. The CDR3 spans 14 residues. Germline CDR1 is LGHDT and CDR2 is YNNKEL (reference sequence). This chain's CDR3 is CASSQWGGWTEAFF. The CDR3 bases are TGTGCCAGCAGCCAGTGGGGGGGCTGGACTGAAGCTTTCTTT.

The chain links TRBV13 to TRBJ1-3; D remains unclear. Trimming cost V 3 bases and J 2 bases, with 5 bases left between them. CDR1 PRHDT and CDR2 FYEKMQ come from the germline V gene (reference sequence). This CDR3 comprises 13 residues. CDR3 amino acids: CASSFRTGNTIYF. The CDR3 region has the DNA TGTGCCAGCAGCTTCAGAACTGGAAACACCATATATTTT.

The rearrangement joins TRBV28 to TRBJ1-1; D ambiguous. The germline gives CDR1 MDHEN, CDR2 SYDVKM. Trimming left V 3 bases short and J 11 bases short, with 22 bases between. The CDR3 totals 15 residues. The CDR3 is CASSFVEGPRSAAFF. CDR3 DNA: TGTGCCAGCAGTTTTGTAGAGGGCCCCCGGTCCGCCGCTTTCTTT. The full variable domain, with the rest looked up from reference TRBV28 and TRBJ1-1, is DVKVTQSSRYLVKRTGEKVFLECVQDMDHENMFWYRQDPGLGLRLIYFSYDVKMKEKGDIPEGYSVSREKKERFSLILESASTNQTSMYLCASSFVEGPRSAAFFGQGTRLTVV.

The CDR3 protein is CASSYEDYMDYQFF. The CDR3 DNA sequence: TGTGCCAGCAGTTACGAAGACTACATGGACTATCAGTTCTTC. The chain is built from TRBV6-2 or TRBV6-3 and TRBJ2-1; possible D gene TRBD2, 6 bases. The germline gives CDR1 MNHEY, CDR2 SVGEGT. There are 14 residues in the CDR3. Trimming shortened V by 2 bases and J by 13 bases, and 18 bases separated the two germline ends.

V gene TRBV10-3 combines with J gene TRBJ1-5, with D perhaps matching TRBD1 (6 bases). The CDR3 has 15 amino acids. The germline gives CDR1 ENHRY, CDR2 SYGVKD. V gave up 2 bases and J gave up 7 bases, with 15 bases separating them. The CDR3 sequence: CAISEKGGAEQPQHF. CDR3 in DNA: TGTGCCATCAGTGAGAAAGGGGGAGCTGAGCAGCCCCAGCATTTT.

The genes are TRBV18 and TRBJ2-3; D ambiguous. V dropped 5 bases and J dropped 5 bases, with 8 bases sitting between them. CDR1 is KGHSH and CDR2 is LQKENI in the germline V gene. CDR3 length: 12 residues. Here the CDR3 reads CASSSPRDTQYF. The CDR3 nucleotides read TGTGCCAGCTCAAGCCCCCGAGATACGCAGTATTTT.

The chain is built from TRBV6-2 or TRBV6-3 and TRBJ1-2; perhaps TRBD1 as D (5 bases). The CDR3 extends over 17 amino acids. Germline CDR1 and CDR2: MNHEY and SVGEGT. Trimming took 0 bases from V and 2 from J, leaving 16 bases between them. The CDR3 reads CASSYSLETAHNYGYTF. CDR3 nucleotide sequence: TGTGCCAGCAGTTACTCGCTGGAGACAGCGCACAACTATGGCTACACCTTC.

The table lists this clone with a few counts. The chain has TRBV2 and TRBJ1-4; the match to TRBD1 covers 7 bases. Trimming took 9 bases from V and 8 from J; bases not matched to a gene: 6. The CDR3 sequence is 12 residues long. CDR1 and CDR2 (germline): SNHLY, FYNNEI. This chain's CDR3 is CASGGGNEKLFF. CDR3 coding DNA: TGTGCCAGTGGAGGGGGCAACGAAAAACTGTTTTTT.

The V gene is TRBV7-3, the J gene TRBJ1-1, with 10 bases that match TRBD1. CDR3 length: 15 amino acids. Germline V gene sequence: CDR1 SGHTA, CDR2 FQGTGA. V trimming: 1 base; J trimming: 6 bases; junction bases outside the gene matches: 5. The CDR3 coding sequence is TGTGCCAGCAGCTTAAGGCCGGGACAGGGGTCTGAAGCTTTCTTT. It encodes CASSLRPGQGSEAFF.

The rearrangement uses TRBV7-9 and TRBJ2-1, with 10 positions matching TRBD1. Germline CDR1 is SEHNR and CDR2 is FQNEAQ (reference sequence). The CDR3 extends over 14 amino acids. V gave up 5 bases and J gave up 7 bases; unmatched junction bases: 5. CDR3 sequence reads: CASSERDRGNEQFF. The CDR3 nucleotides read TGTGCCAGCAGCGAGCGGGACAGGGGAAATGAGCAGTTCTTC.

This clone was observed once. This chain links TRBV10-3 with TRBJ2-3; 11 positions match TRBD2. Germline V gives CDR1 ENHRY, CDR2 SYGVKD. J was trimmed by 0 bases and V by 4 bases; bases with no gene match: 9. The CDR3 extends over 18 amino acids. The DNA of the CDR3 is TGTGCCATCAGTGGGCTAGCGGGGGGACTCTCTAGCACAGATACGCAGTATTTT. Translated, it gives CAISGLAGGLSSTDTQYF.